This is a list of T cell receptor beta chains from one sample in a study of blood T cells in healthy people across ages. TCRdb called the 5' RACE reads again in MiXCR, with one record for every CDR3 protein. The data hold some 860,000 distinct CDR3 sequences, with about 61% observed a single time. Sequenced material: blood. These receptors all come from a man between 35 and 55 years old in good health. CDR3s include the opening cysteine and the closing phenylalanine or tryptophan. A D gene is named only where the DNA matches it firmly. The size of a clone is reported for some rows only, either as once, few or many, or as a class for expanded clones.

>.|TRBV5-6|TRBJ2-3|many
CASSFSPGLSIADTQYF
TGTGCCAGCAGCTTCTCTCCGGGACTGTCAATTGCAGATACGCAGTATTTT
>.|TRBV6-8|TRBJ2-7|.
CASSYSSRDTNEQYF
TGTGCCAGCAGTTACTCGTCCAGGGACACAAACGAGCAGTACTTC
>.|TRBV5-1|TRBJ2-4|.
CASSFRTEGSKNIQYF
TGCGCCAGCAGCTTTAGAACGGAGGGCTCCAAAAACATTCAGTACTTC
>.|TRBV28|TRBJ2-7|.
CASSKVSEQYF
TGTGCCAGCAGTAAAGTTTCCGAGCAGTACTTC
>.|TRBV7-6|TRBJ1-2|.
CASSLSPDYGYTF
TGTGCCAGCAGCTTAAGTCCTGACTATGGCTACACCTTC
>TRBD1|TRBV20-1|TRBJ2-3|few
CSAATMDRGIVDTQYF
TGCAGTGCTGCAACCATGGACAGGGGAATAGTAGATACGCAGTATTTT
>.|TRBV7-3|TRBJ1-2|.
CASSLALPLRGAPYGYTF
TGTGCCAGCAGCTTGGCTCTTCCTCTGCGGGGGGCTCCCTATGGCTACACCTTC
>.|TRBV9|TRBJ2-3|many
CASSVVGTDTQYF
TGTGCCAGCAGCGTAGTTGGGACAGATACGCAGTATTTT
>.|TRBV12-3/TRBV12-4|TRBJ1-1|.
CASSRTETPTEAFF
TGTGCCAGCAGTCGGACAGAAACTCCAACTGAAGCTTTCTTT
>.|TRBV14|TRBJ2-1|.
CASSPQMGLPNEQFF
TGTGCCAGCAGCCCACAAATGGGACTTCCAAATGAGCAGTTCTTC
>.|TRBV7-9|TRBJ1-1|.
CATGSMNTEAFF
TGTGCCACCGGTTCAATGAACACTGAAGCTTTCTTT
>.|TRBV7-9|TRBJ1-6|.
CASPIGTDSPLHF
TGTGCCAGCCCCATCGGAACAGATTCACCCCTCCACTTT
>TRBD2|TRBV27|TRBJ2-1|few
CASSSLVAGGEQFF
TGTGCCAGCAGCTCCCTCGTAGCGGGAGGTGAGCAGTTCTTC
>.|TRBV5-1|TRBJ2-7|.
CASSLADKLIYEQYF
TGCGCCAGCAGCTTGGCCGACAAACTAATCTACGAGCAGTACTTC
>TRBD2|TRBV10-3|TRBJ2-7|.
CAISEPGLAGAYEQYF
TGTGCCATCAGTGAGCCGGGACTAGCGGGCGCCTACGAGCAGTACTTC
>.|TRBV28|TRBJ2-5|.
CASSSTWGEQETQYF
TGTGCCAGCAGTTCGACTTGGGGAGAGCAAGAGACCCAGTACTTC
>.|TRBV10-3|TRBJ2-7|.
CAIRTGTNYEQYF
TGTGCCATCAGGACCGGGACAAACTACGAGCAGTACTTC
>.|TRBV6-4|TRBJ1-1|.
CASSEGVRWDTEAFF
TGTGCCAGCAGTGAGGGGGTTCGGTGGGACACTGAAGCTTTCTTT
>.|TRBV6-5|TRBJ2-7|few
CASSPRPGLAYEQYF
TGTGCCAGCAGTCCCAGGCCGGGTCTCGCCTACGAGCAGTACTTC
>.|TRBV29-1|TRBJ1-1|.
CSVYGQGGYTEAFF
TGCAGCGTTTATGGGCAGGGTGGTTACACTGAAGCTTTCTTT
>.|TRBV7-2|TRBJ2-3|.
CASSTRTRRGYTDTQYF
TGTGCCAGCAGCACCCGGACTCGGAGGGGTTACACAGATACGCAGTATTTT
>.|TRBV20-1|TRBJ1-1|many
CSARTVMNTEAFF
TGCAGTGCTCGGACAGTCATGAACACTGAAGCTTTCTTT
>.|TRBV29-1|TRBJ1-4|.
CSVVTSTNEKLFF
TGCAGCGTTGTAACATCAACTAATGAAAAACTGTTTTTT
>.|TRBV30|TRBJ1-1|.
CAWSVGSGDAFF
TGTGCCTGGAGTGTAGGGTCGGGGGACGCTTTCTTT
>.|TRBV7-2|TRBJ1-6|.
CASRADRLRGSPLHF
TGTGCCAGCAGGGCCGACAGGCTTCGTGGGTCACCCCTCCACTTT
>TRBD1|TRBV7-2|TRBJ2-3|once
CASSTGGKGGSQYF
TGTGCCAGCAGCACAGGGGGCAAGGGCGGATCGCAGTATTTT
>.|TRBV12-3/TRBV12-4|TRBJ1-2|few
CASNVPDRSYGYTF
TGTGCCAGCAATGTACCCGACAGGAGTTATGGCTACACCTTC
>TRBD2|TRBV20-1|TRBJ2-5|.
CSAAEGLQETQYF
TGCAGTGCCGCGGAGGGACTACAAGAGACCCAGTACTTC
>.|TRBV4-2|TRBJ2-1|.
CASSPGGVGAANEQFF
TGTGCCAGCAGCCCAGGAGGGGTGGGGGCCGCGAATGAGCAGTTCTTC
>.|TRBV29-1|TRBJ2-5|.
CSISNGAVGETQYF
TGCAGCATTTCCAACGGGGCAGTAGGCGAGACCCAGTACTTC
>TRBD1|TRBV7-9|TRBJ2-7|.
CASSLAEGAANEQYF
TGTGCCAGCAGCTTAGCCGAGGGGGCGGCAAACGAGCAGTACTTC
>.|TRBV7-6|TRBJ2-6|.
CAGSLELVSGANVLTF
TGTGCCGGCAGCTTAGAATTAGTATCTGGGGCCAACGTCCTGACTTTC
>TRBD1|TRBV15|TRBJ2-1|.
CATSSDRGPNNEQFF
TGTGCCACCAGCAGCGACAGGGGGCCAAACAATGAGCAGTTCTTC
>TRBD2|TRBV7-9|TRBJ2-1|.
CASSLISGESSYNEQFF
TGTGCCAGCAGCTTGATTAGCGGGGAAAGCTCCTACAATGAGCAGTTCTTC
>TRBD1|TRBV12-3/TRBV12-4|TRBJ2-5|.
CASSQAGTGSQTQYF
TGTGCCAGCAGTCAAGCCGGGACAGGGTCCCAGACCCAGTACTTC
>TRBD2|TRBV28|TRBJ2-1|.
CASRLGTSSDNEQFF
TGTGCCAGCAGACTAGGGACTAGCAGCGACAATGAGCAGTTCTTC
>TRBD2|TRBV4-3|TRBJ2-1|few
CASSQGVAGHAEQFF
TGCGCCAGCAGCCAAGGCGTAGCGGGGCACGCTGAGCAGTTCTTC
>.|TRBV30|TRBJ2-5|.
CAWSVSGTVKETQYF
TGTGCCTGGAGTGTATCCGGGACGGTAAAAGAGACCCAGTACTTC
>.|TRBV28|TRBJ2-5|.
CASNELGVRETQYF
TGTGCCAGCAACGAATTGGGGGTCCGGGAGACCCAGTACTTC
>.|TRBV28|TRBJ2-3|.
CASSLKGATDTQYF
TGTGCCAGCAGTTTGAAAGGGGCGACAGATACGCAGTATTTT
>TRBD2|TRBV9|TRBJ2-1|few
CASSVVAGGGNEQFF
TGTGCCAGCAGCGTAGTAGCGGGGGGCGGCAATGAGCAGTTCTTC
>.|TRBV5-4|TRBJ2-1|.
CASSQGGAEPHEQFF
TGTGCCAGCTCCCAGGGGGGAGCAGAGCCCCATGAGCAGTTCTTC
>TRBD2|TRBV5-1|TRBJ2-1|.
CASRGLDYNEQFF
TGCGCCAGCAGGGGACTAGATTACAATGAGCAGTTCTTC
>TRBD2|TRBV20-1|TRBJ2-1|.
CSAESGSSYNEQFF
TGCAGTGCTGAAAGCGGGAGCTCCTACAATGAGCAGTTCTTC
>.|TRBV5-6|TRBJ2-7|.
CASSCKGSYEQYF
TGTGCCAGCAGCTGTAAGGGGAGCTACGAGCAGTACTTC
>.|TRBV3-1|TRBJ2-5|.
CASSRGIIETQYF
TGTGCCAGCAGCCGGGGTATCATAGAGACCCAGTACTTC
>TRBD1|TRBV7-9|TRBJ2-7|.
CASSAPRDRGNSILNNEQYF
TGTGCCAGCAGCGCCCCCCGGGACAGGGGGAACTCGATCCTTAACAATGAGCAGTACTTC
>TRBD1|TRBV12-3/TRBV12-4|TRBJ2-5|few
CASSKEGQGQETQYF
TGTGCCAGCAGCAAAGAAGGACAGGGCCAAGAGACCCAGTACTTC
>.|TRBV4-1|TRBJ2-1|.
CASSQVGGYYEQFF
TGCGCCAGCAGCCAAGTAGGAGGCTACTATGAGCAGTTCTTC
>.|TRBV7-3|TRBJ2-7|few
CASSLHPGANYEQYF
TGTGCCAGCAGCTTACATCCGGGGGCGAACTACGAGCAGTACTTC
>.|TRBV28|TRBJ2-3|.
CASSLFGRATDTQYF
TGTGCCAGCAGCCTATTCGGACGGGCCACAGATACGCAGTATTTT
>.|TRBV20-1|TRBJ1-2|.
CSAQKWGEFYGYTF
TGCAGTGCTCAAAAGTGGGGCGAGTTCTATGGCTACACCTTC
>TRBD1|TRBV11-3|TRBJ2-4|.
CASSRPGQGENIQYF
TGTGCCAGCAGCAGGCCGGGACAGGGGGAAAACATTCAGTACTTC
>.|TRBV29-1|TRBJ2-2|.
CSVAGAPGANTGELFF
TGCAGCGTTGCGGGGGCCCCGGGGGCGAACACCGGGGAGCTGTTTTTT
>.|TRBV4-2|TRBJ2-7|.
CASSHLWGGGEQYF
TGTGCCAGCAGCCATCTCTGGGGGGGCGGCGAGCAGTACTTC
>TRBD1|TRBV20-1|TRBJ2-1|.
CSALTSGTGGFEQFF
TGCAGTGCTCTCACGTCCGGGACAGGGGGCTTTGAGCAGTTCTTC
>.|TRBV5-1|TRBJ2-1|.
CASSLNSNRVISYNEQFF
TGCGCCAGCAGCTTGAACTCTAACAGGGTTATCTCCTACAATGAGCAGTTCTTC
>.|TRBV28|TRBJ2-7|.
CASSLTRNELYF
TGTGCCAGCAGTTTAACAAGGAACGAGCTGTACTTC